The 8 T cell receptor beta chains presented below share a single source sample, sequenced in a study of CD8+CD57+ T cells in acquired aplastic anemia (dated by TCRdb to about 2018). Reads for this sample came from an Illumina HiSeq 2000. Genomic DNA served as template for TCR beta VDJ combination and CDR3 sequence profiling. TCRdb passed the public sequencing reads through fastp at Q25 and MiXCR, retaining productive beta sequences. Rows matching on CDR3 protein sequence are summarized as one entry with the most common DNA and genes. Present in this sample are some 190,000 distinct CDR3 sequences, under 55% of which were seen just once. The ten largest clones add up to 2.9% of the sample. What was sequenced was sorted CD4+, CD8+, or CD8+CD57+ T cells (not recorded which) from PBMCs. The source is a human donor in good health.

The genes are TRBV7-3 and TRBJ2-1, with no clear D. The V end was cut by 5 bases, the J end by 6 bases, with 11 bases between. The CDR3 totals 13 residues. Germline lookup yields CDR1 SGHTA and CDR2 FQGTGA. The CDR3 DNA reads TGTGCCAGCAGCCCCCGACTGCCCAATGAGCAGTTCTTC. Protein product: CASSPRLPNEQFF.

In this sample, this clonotype turned up a few times. This sequence joins TRBV7-6 and TRBJ2-2; tentative D call: TRBD2 (6 bases). With 0 bases removed from V and 4 bases from J, the gap between germline ends came to 12 bases. Germline assignment: CDR1 SGHVS and CDR2 FNYEAQ. The CDR3 runs 16 residues. The CDR3, as DNA: TGTGCCAGCAGCTTAGCGGAGGGGAGATTCACCGGGGAGCTGTTTTTT. Protein: CASSLAEGRFTGELFF.

In the case of this clonotype: Germline is not matched at one junction end, which may reflect a read error. This chain uses TRBV12-3 or TRBV12-4 with TRBJ2-1, with D possibly TRBD2 on 6 matching bases. The CDR3 runs 14 residues. The CDR3 region has the DNA TGTGCCAGCAGCCAGTGGCGGGGTGGTAATGAGCGGTTCTTC. This gives the protein CASSQWRGGNERFF.

This chain links TRBV30 with TRBJ1-5; D may be TRBD1 (6 bases). Germline loops: CDR1 GTSNPN, CDR2 SVGIG (reference sequence). V lost 2 bases, J lost 6 bases, and 11 bases lay in between. The CDR3 has 13 amino acids. This CDR3 reads CAWSTGFSQPQHF. The CDR3 region has the DNA TGTGCCTGGAGTACAGGGTTCTCTCAGCCCCAGCATTTT.

The chain employs TRBV7-2 and TRBJ1-1; D is unresolved. The ends were cut back, 5 bases at V and 0 bases at J, with 7 bases in the middle. Germline CDR1 and CDR2: SGHTA and FQGNSA. The CDR3 length is 13 residues. CDR3 DNA: TGTGCCAGCAGCGAACGCGTGAACACTGAAGCTTTCTTT. It is translated as CASSERVNTEAFF.

The rearrangement uses TRBV29-1 and TRBJ1-1; tentatively, D is TRBD1 (5 bases). Per the germline V gene, CDR1 is SQVTM and CDR2 is ANQGSEA. The CDR3 totals 12 residues. V was trimmed by 7 bases and J by 6 bases, leaving 15 bases between them. Written as DNA, the CDR3 is TGCAGCGGGGGGACGATCCACGCTGAAGCTTTCTTT. Amino acid sequence: CSGGTIHAEAFF.

The V call is TRBV12-3 or TRBV12-4, the J call TRBJ1-2; TRBD1 might be the D (6 bases). The V gene lost 2 bases and the J gene lost 4 bases, with 14 bases spanning the gap. This CDR3 has 15 amino acids. The CDR3 spells CASSLQGSSIYGYTF. The CDR3 DNA reads TGTGCCAGCAGTTTACAGGGGTCTTCTATCTATGGCTACACCTTC.

V is TRBV7-2 and J is TRBJ2-5; D remains unclear. CDR1 is SGHTA and CDR2 is FQGNSA in the germline V gene. Trimming cost V 1 base and J 4 bases, with 7 bases left between them. The CDR3 extends over 13 amino acids. The CDR3 protein is CASSLVRGETQYF. The CDR3 nucleotides are TGTGCCAGCAGCTTAGTGAGAGGAGAGACCCAGTACTTC.